This TCR beta chain was documented in a study of T cells in Graves' hyperthyroidism and ophthalmopathy. The CDR3 sequence is 13 residues long. Germline CDR1 reads GTSNPN; CDR2 reads SVGIG (reference sequence). The ends lost 7 bases at V and 4 bases at J; junction bases unmatched: 8. Amplification of TCR beta CDR3 regions was performed using RNA transcripts as template. The TCR CDR3 first-round RT-PCR relied on the HTBI primer set. TCRdb itself ran the multiplex PCR reads through MiXCR, one entry per CDR3 protein. The data hold some 98,000 distinct CDR3 sequences, with 40% observed a single time. The sequenced sample was peripheral blood or thyroid tissue (not recorded which). V and J are TRBV30 and TRBJ1-2, with 8 bases fitting TRBD1. The clonotype originates from a woman aged 25 to 39 with Graves' hyperthyroidism. DNA of the CDR3: TGTGCCTTCGAGTGGACAGGGAGCTATGGCTACACCTTC. Its protein product is CAFEWTGSYGYTF.